This T cell receptor (beta chain) stems from a study of blood T cell repertoires in COVID-19. Germline CDR1 SGDLS, CDR2 YYNGEE. V was clipped by 3 bases and J by 5 bases, with 6 bases between them. There are 12 residues in the CDR3. Sequencing used immunoSEQ multiplex PCR; TCRdb keeps in-frame clones, though not all of them. The sample gives about 300,000 clones, around 83% of which show up once; approximately 1.1% is in the top ten. The sequence came from a woman between 45 and 60 years old with acute or convalescent COVID-19. Sequenced input: peripheral blood. The chain is built from TRBV9 and TRBJ2-1; D not certain. The CDR3 sequence is CASSANDNEQFF. Here the CDR3 DNA reads TGTGCCAGCAGCGCTAATGACAATGAGCAGTTCTTC.